This T cell receptor (beta chain) was observed in a study of CD8 T cells in Susac syndrome. RNA was extracted with the RNeasy kit, and a quantity of about 0.5 to 1 ug was reverse transcribed using random hexamers. MiXCR was run by TCRdb on the immunoSEQ multiplex PCR reads, yielding one entry per CDR3 protein. In the table there are around 200,000 distinct CDR3 sequences, more than 90% of which are singletons. The CDR3 length is 16 residues. V was pared by 1 base and J by 4 bases, with 10 bases of the junction left unmatched. Germline CDR1 is SGHDN and CDR2 is FVKESK. The multiple sclerosis controls comprised treatment-naive patients whose relapsing-remitting disease was stable or active. Negative isolation was applied to CD8+ and CD4+ T cells, and FACS enrichment was applied to TEMRA cells.

The sample comprised CD4+ T cells from PBMCs. The chain employs TRBV14 and TRBJ2-7; TRBD1 matches 7 bases. This TCR derives from a human donor with multiple sclerosis. The CDR3 region has the DNA TGTGCCAGCAGCCAAGGGTCCGTCAGGGGGTCTTACGAGCAGTACTTC. The encoded protein is CASSQGSVRGSYEQYF.